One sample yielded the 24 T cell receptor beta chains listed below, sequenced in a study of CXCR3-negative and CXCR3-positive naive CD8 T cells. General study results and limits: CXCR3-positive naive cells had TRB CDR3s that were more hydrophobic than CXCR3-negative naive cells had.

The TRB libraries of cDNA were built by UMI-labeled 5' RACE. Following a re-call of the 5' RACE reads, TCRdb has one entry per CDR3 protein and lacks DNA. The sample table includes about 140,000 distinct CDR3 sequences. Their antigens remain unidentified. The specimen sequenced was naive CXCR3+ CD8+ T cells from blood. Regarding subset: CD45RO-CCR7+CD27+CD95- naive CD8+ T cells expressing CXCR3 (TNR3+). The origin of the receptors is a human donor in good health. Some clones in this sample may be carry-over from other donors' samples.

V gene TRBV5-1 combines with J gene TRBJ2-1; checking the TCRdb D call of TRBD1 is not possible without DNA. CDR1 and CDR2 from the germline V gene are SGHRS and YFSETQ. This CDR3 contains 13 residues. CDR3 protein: CASSLTGVNEQFF.

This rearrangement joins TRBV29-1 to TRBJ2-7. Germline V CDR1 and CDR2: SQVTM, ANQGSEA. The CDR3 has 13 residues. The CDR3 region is CSVRTLGTYEQYF.

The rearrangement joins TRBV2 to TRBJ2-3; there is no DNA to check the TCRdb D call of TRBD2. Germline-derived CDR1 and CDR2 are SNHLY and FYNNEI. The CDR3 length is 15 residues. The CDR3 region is CASRDRPRREGTQYF.

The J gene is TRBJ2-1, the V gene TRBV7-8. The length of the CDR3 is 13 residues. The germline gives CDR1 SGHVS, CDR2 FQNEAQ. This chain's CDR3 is CASSLAGDNEQFF.

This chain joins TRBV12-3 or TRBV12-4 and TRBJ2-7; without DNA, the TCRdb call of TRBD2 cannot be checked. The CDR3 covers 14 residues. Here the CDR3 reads CASRGLAGDLEQYF.

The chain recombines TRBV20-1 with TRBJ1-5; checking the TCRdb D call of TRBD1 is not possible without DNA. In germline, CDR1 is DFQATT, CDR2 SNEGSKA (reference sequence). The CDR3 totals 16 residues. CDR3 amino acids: CSASDLGQGVNQPQHF.

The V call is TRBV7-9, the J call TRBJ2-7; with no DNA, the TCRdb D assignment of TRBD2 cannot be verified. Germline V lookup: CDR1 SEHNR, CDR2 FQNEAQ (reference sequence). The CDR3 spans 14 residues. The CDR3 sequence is CASSEPGLANEQYF. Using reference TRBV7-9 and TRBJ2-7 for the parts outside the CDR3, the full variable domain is DTGVSQNPRHKITKRGQNVTFRCDPISEHNRLYWYRQTLGQGPEFLTYFQNEAQLEKSRLLSDRFSAERPKGSFSTLEIQRTEQGDSAMYLCASSEPGLANEQYFGPGTRLTVT.

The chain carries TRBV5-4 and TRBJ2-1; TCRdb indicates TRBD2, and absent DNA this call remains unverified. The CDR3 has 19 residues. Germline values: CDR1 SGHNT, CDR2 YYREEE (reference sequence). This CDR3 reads CASSLGGLAGIFGYNEQFF. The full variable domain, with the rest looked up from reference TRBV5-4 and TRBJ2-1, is ETGVTQSPTHLIKTRGQQVTLRCSSQSGHNTVSWYQQALGQGPQFIFQYYREEENGRGNFPPRFSGLQFPNYSSELNVNALELDDSALYLCASSLGGLAGIFGYNEQFFGPGTRLTVL.

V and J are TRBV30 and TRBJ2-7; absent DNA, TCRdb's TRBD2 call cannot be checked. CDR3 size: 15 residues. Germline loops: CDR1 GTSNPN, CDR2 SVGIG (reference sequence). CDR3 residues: CAWSDRGREAYEQYF.

CDR3 sequence: CASRRPGYTEAFF. The rearrangement links TRBV12-3 or TRBV12-4 to TRBJ1-1; TCRdb's D call, TRBD1, is unchecked because there is no DNA. The CDR3 sequence is 13 residues long.

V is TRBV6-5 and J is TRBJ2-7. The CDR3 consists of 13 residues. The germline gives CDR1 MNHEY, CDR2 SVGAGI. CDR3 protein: CASSYGGFYEQYF.

CDR3 protein: CASSLYEETQYF. The chain uses TRBV7-6 and TRBJ2-5. CDR1 is SGHVS and CDR2 is FNYEAQ in the germline V gene. There are 12 residues in the CDR3. Looking up the rest from reference TRBV7-6 and TRBJ2-5 gives the full variable domain: GAGVSQSPRYKVTKRGQDVALRCDPISGHVSLYWYRQALGQGPEFLTYFNYEAQQDKSGLPNDRFSAERPEGSISTLTIQRTEQRDSAMYRCASSLYEETQYFGPGTRLLVL.

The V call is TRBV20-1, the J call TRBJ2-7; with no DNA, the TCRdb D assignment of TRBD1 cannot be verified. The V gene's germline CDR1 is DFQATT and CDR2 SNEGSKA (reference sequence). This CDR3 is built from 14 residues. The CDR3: CSARLRTKFYEQYF.

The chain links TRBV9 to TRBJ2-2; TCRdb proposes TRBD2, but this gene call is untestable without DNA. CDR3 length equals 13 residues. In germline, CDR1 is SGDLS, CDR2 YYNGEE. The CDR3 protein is CASSAGLSGELFF.

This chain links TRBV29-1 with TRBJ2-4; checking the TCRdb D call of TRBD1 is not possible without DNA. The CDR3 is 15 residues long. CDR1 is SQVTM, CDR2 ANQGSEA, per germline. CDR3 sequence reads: CSVGLGGLAKNIQYF.

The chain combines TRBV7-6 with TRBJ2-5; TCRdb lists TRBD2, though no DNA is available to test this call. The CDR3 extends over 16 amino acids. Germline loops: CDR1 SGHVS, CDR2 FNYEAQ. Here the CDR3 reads CASSPVAGEVQETQYF.

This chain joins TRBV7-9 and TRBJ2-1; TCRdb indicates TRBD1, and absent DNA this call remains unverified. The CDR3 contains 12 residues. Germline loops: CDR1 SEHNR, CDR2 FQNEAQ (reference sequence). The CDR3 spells CASTNPAGEQFF.

Here the CDR3 reads CASSFFGGGPKDEQFF. The V call is TRBV11-2, the J call TRBJ2-1. Per the germline V gene, CDR1 is SGHAT and CDR2 is FQNNGV. The CDR3 is made up of 16 amino acids.

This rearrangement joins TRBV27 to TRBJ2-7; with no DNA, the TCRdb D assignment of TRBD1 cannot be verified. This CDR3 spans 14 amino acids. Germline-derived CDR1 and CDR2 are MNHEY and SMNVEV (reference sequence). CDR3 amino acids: CASSLSTGGYEQYF.

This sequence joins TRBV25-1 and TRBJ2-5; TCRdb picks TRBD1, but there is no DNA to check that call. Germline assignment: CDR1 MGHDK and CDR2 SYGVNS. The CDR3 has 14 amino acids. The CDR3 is CASSDETVGETQYF.

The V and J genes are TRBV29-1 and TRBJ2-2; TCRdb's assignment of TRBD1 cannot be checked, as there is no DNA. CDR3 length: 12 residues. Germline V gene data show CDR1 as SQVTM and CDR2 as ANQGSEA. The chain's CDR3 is CSVAGPSGELFF.

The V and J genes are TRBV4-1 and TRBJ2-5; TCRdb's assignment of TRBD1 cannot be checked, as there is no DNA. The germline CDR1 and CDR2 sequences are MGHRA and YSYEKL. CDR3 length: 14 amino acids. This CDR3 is CASSQAQGDGTQYF.

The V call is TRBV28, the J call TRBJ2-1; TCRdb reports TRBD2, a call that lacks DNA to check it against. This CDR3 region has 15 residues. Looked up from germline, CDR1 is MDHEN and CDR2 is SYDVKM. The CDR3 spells CASSFPGGQVDEQFF.

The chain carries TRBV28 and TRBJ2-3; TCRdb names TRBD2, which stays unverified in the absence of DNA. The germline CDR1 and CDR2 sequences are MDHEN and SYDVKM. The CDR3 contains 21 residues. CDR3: CASSFQRGLLAGGVTTDTQYF. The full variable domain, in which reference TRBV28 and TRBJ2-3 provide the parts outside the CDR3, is DVKVTQSSRYLVKRTGEKVFLECVQDMDHENMFWYRQDPGLGLRLIYFSYDVKMKEKGDIPEGYSVSREKKERFSLILESASTNQTSMYLCASSFQRGLLAGGVTTDTQYFGPGTRLTVL.